This TCR beta chain was profiled in a study of T cells in Graves' hyperthyroidism and ophthalmopathy. The ends were cut back, 6 bases at V and 1 base at J, with 10 bases in the middle. The CDR3 length is 13 residues. Germline V gene sequence: CDR1 LNHDA, CDR2 SQIVND (reference sequence). What was amplified from RNA transcripts were TCR beta CDR3 regions. First-round RT-PCR with HTBI primers amplified the TCR CDR3 region. MiXCR was run by TCRdb on the multiplex PCR reads, yielding one entry per CDR3 protein. The sample carries some 700,000 distinct CDR3 sequences, around 15% recorded once. The chain employs TRBV19 and TRBJ2-7; no clear D. This clonotype was sampled from a man in his fifties or sixties with Graves' hyperthyroidism. The sample was blood. CDR3 DNA: TGTGCCAGTAGAGACATTGAGTCCTACGAGCAGTACTTC. This sequence encodes CASRDIESYEQYF.